The clone carrying this T cell receptor (beta chain) was detected only a few times. What it binds is unknown. This sample is part of a study of T cell repertoires in cytomegalovirus infection. Study-wide background: Both a matching HLA type and CMV infection were indicated by public TCR beta signatures.

This CDR3 comprises 15 residues. Germline V gene lookup returns CDR1 SGHAT and CDR2 FQNNGV. V was clipped by 1 base and J by 3 bases; unmatched bases: 6. Study conclusions and caveats: HLA-C-restricted CMV clonotypes gave the most frequent clonotype in two of eight donors.

TCRdb processed the reads anew with MiXCR; each CDR3 protein has one entry. The sample has approximately 730,000 distinct CDR3 sequences; approximately 33% are singletons. The TCR originated in a human donor in good health (CMV status not recorded). Some clones in this sample may be carry-over from other donors' samples. Specimen: cultured PBMCs, collected from culture after CMV antigen stimulation. This chain links TRBV11-2 with TRBJ2-7, with 7 positions matching TRBD2. CDR3 nucleotides: TGTGCCAGCAGCTTAGCTGGCAGGACTAGCTACGAGCAGTACTTC. As protein: CASSLAGRTSYEQYF.